This passage covers 6 T cell receptor beta chains from one sample sequenced in a study of T-cell reconstitution after alpha-beta-depleted transplantation in children. The TCRbeta library incorporated unique molecular identifiers. TCRdb recomputed calls from the PCR reads with MiXCR, one row per CDR3 protein. Of about 980,000 distinct CDR3 sequences listed, less than 30% are singletons. Source: PBMCs, mostly from graft donor cells, taken 360 days after TCRalphabeta/CD19-depleted stem cell transplant. The receptor source for this set is a boy younger than two who had a stem cell transplant for SCID, so the T cells may come from the graft donor.

This clonotype was detected only a few times. V usage is TRBV6-2 or TRBV6-3 and J usage is TRBJ2-1; the match to TRBD2 covers 12 bases. The trim removed 5 bases at V and 6 bases at J, leaving 5 bases unmatched. CDR1 MNHEY and CDR2 SVGEGT come from the germline V gene. The CDR3 has 15 amino acids. CDR3 residues: CASSGGLAGLNEQFF. The DNA of the CDR3 is TGTGCCAGCAGTGGAGGACTAGCGGGGCTCAATGAGCAGTTCTTC.

This clonotype was seen more than once but under ten times. The chain carries TRBV20-1 and TRBJ1-4; no clear D gene. With 3 bases removed from V and 0 bases from J, the gap between germline ends came to 8 bases. CDR1 and CDR2 from the germline V gene are DFQATT and SNEGSKA (reference sequence). The CDR3 totals 14 residues. CDR3 protein: CSASGTPTNEKLFF. CDR3 in DNA: TGCAGTGCTAGTGGTACCCCAACTAATGAAAAACTGTTTTTT.

V is TRBV18 and J is TRBJ2-3; 9 positions match TRBD2. This CDR3 is 17 amino acids long. V was pared by 1 base and J by 6 bases, with 11 bases of the junction left unmatched. The germline V gene has CDR1 KGHSH and CDR2 LQKENI. The CDR3 DNA sequence: TGTGCCAGCTCACCACAGGGATGGCTAGCGGGGCCGGATACGCAGTATTTT. Its protein product is CASSPQGWLAGPDTQYF.

The rearrangement links TRBV20-1 to TRBJ1-1; D is unresolved. The CDR3 extends over 16 amino acids. CDR1 DFQATT and CDR2 SNEGSKA come from the germline V gene (reference sequence). Trimming cost V 0 bases and J 0 bases, with 14 bases left between them. In DNA, the CDR3 is TGCAGTGCTAGAGATGGCAGTCGCCCTCTGAACACTGAAGCTTTCTTT. It translates to CSARDGSRPLNTEAFF.

The DNA of the CDR3 is TGTGCCAGCAGCCCCCAGGGGAATTATGCCGGGGAGCTGTTTTTT. Translation: CASSPQGNYAGELFF. The chain is built from TRBV4-2 and TRBJ2-2, with D possibly being TRBD1 (6 bases). The CDR3 is made up of 15 amino acids. V lost 4 bases and J lost 6, with 15 bases in between. From germline, CDR1 is LGHNA and CDR2 YNFKEQ.

The chain combines TRBV6-5 with TRBJ2-7, with D tentatively TRBD1 (8 bases). V was shortened by 4 bases and J by 5 bases, with 15 bases between the two germline ends. Germline values: CDR1 MNHEY, CDR2 SVGAGI. The CDR3 sequence is 14 residues long. In DNA form, the CDR3 reads TGTGCCAGCAGTTGGACAGGGAGGGTCCACGAGCAGTACTTC. It specifies CASSWTGRVHEQYF.